These 21 T cell receptor beta chains were sequenced from one sample in a study of identical twins. TCRdb recomputed calls from the 5' RACE reads with MiXCR, one row per CDR3 protein. The sample records 1,800,000 or so distinct CDR3 sequences, more than 30% being singletons. Sequenced material: cord blood. These receptors originate from a newborn girl in good health.

The chain joins TRBV28 to TRBJ2-7, with D tentatively TRBD1 (5 bases). The CDR3 is made up of 14 amino acids. The germline V gene encodes CDR1 MDHEN and CDR2 SYDVKM. Trimming took 2 bases from V and 2 from J, leaving 10 bases between them. The CDR3 here is CASSLIQVPYEQYF. In nucleotides, the CDR3 is TGTGCCAGCAGTTTAATACAGGTTCCCTACGAGCAGTACTTC.

This clonotype has only a few counts. This chain joins TRBV7-2 and TRBJ1-2; D is uncertain. The CDR3 runs 16 residues. From germline, CDR1 is SGHTA and CDR2 FQGNSA. Trimming cost V 2 bases and J 0 bases, with 13 bases left between them. CDR3 in DNA: TGTGCCAGCAGCTTATCGTCCAGCCTAGCTAACTATGGCTACACCTTC. Amino acid sequence: CASSLSSSLANYGYTF.

This rearrangement joins TRBV4-1 to TRBJ1-5; D not resolved. The germline CDR1 and CDR2 sequences are MGHRA and YSYEKL. The CDR3 spans 14 residues. The V end was cut by 4 bases, the J end by 2 bases, with 9 bases between. The CDR3 DNA reads as TGCGCCAGCAGCCGAGAAATGGGCAATCAGCCCCAGCATTTT. This encodes CASSREMGNQPQHF.

Ten or more counts support this clonotype. The chain has TRBV4-2 and TRBJ2-1; TRBD2 might be the D (6 bases). The V gene's germline CDR1 is LGHNA and CDR2 YNFKEQ. Trimming stripped 0 bases from V and 6 bases from J, with 9 bases between. The CDR3 loop spans 14 amino acids. CDR3 bases: TGTGCCAGCAGCCAAGATAGCGGCGGCAATGAGCAGTTCTTC. Translation gives CASSQDSGGNEQFF.

V is TRBV30 and J is TRBJ1-1; a possible D gene is TRBD1 (6 bases). Per germline, CDR1 GTSNPN and CDR2 SVGIG (reference sequence). This CDR3 has 12 amino acids. V lost 0 bases and J lost 4, with 6 bases in between. CDR3 nucleotides: TGTGCCTGGAGTGTAGGGGGCACTGAAGCTTTCTTT. Translating it yields CAWSVGGTEAFF. The complete variable domain, with remaining parts taken from reference TRBV30 and TRBJ1-1, reads SQTIHQWPATLVQPVGSPLSLECTVEGTSNPNLYWYRQAAGRGLQLLFYSVGIGQISSEVPQNLSASRPQDRQFILSSKKLLLSDSGFYLCAWSVGGTEAFFGQGTRLTVV.

This clonotype was seen more than once but under ten times. The V call is TRBV2, the J call TRBJ2-3, with D perhaps given as TRBD1 or TRBD2 (6 bases each). Looked up from germline, CDR1 is SNHLY and CDR2 is FYNNEI. CDR3 size: 14 residues. The CDR3 loop is CASSPGAPTDTQYF. DNA for the CDR3: TGTGCTAGCTCCCCGGGGGCTCCCACAGATACGCAGTATTTT.

This clonotype has only a few counts. The rearrangement joins TRBV7-2 to TRBJ2-5; possible D gene TRBD1, 5 bases. There are 14 residues in the CDR3. Germline lookup yields CDR1 SGHTA and CDR2 FQGNSA. The germline V and J ends were trimmed by 2 bases and 4 bases, with 11 bases remaining between them. The CDR3 here is CASSLRGRGETQYF. CDR3 DNA: TGTGCCAGCAGCTTAAGGGGAAGGGGAGAGACCCAGTACTTC.

This clonotype was detected a few times. The chain recombines TRBV4-2 with TRBJ1-5; TRBD1 matches 8 bases. Germline assignment: CDR1 LGHNA and CDR2 YNFKEQ. V dropped 0 bases and J dropped 5; count of bases not matched to a gene: 6. The CDR3 is 16 residues long. The CDR3 DNA is TGTGCCAGCAGCCAAGATGGAGGACAGGGACATCAGCCCCAGCATTTT. This gives the protein CASSQDGGQGHQPQHF.

This clonotype was detected a few times. V is TRBV5-1 and J is TRBJ2-5, with 15 bases lining up with TRBD2. Trimming took 4 bases from V and 8 from J; bases not matched to a gene: 6. Germline loops: CDR1 SGHRS, CDR2 YFSETQ. The CDR3 has 15 residues. The CDR3 DNA reads as TGCGCCAGCAGCAATTCGGGACTAGCGGGGGGAACCCAGTACTTC. This translates into CASSNSGLAGGTQYF. The entire variable domain, with the rest obtained from reference TRBV5-1 and TRBJ2-5, is as follows: KAGVTQTPRYLIKTRGQQVTLSCSPISGHRSVSWYQQTPGQGLQFLFEYFSETQRNKGNFPGRFSGRQFSNSRSEMNVSTLELGDSALYLCASSNSGLAGGTQYFGPGTRLLVL.

This clonotype was found many times. The chain couples TRBV29-1 to TRBJ1-6, with D hard to call. Per the germline V gene, CDR1 is SQVTM and CDR2 is ANQGSEA. V lost 4 bases, J lost 5 bases, and 9 bases lay in between. This CDR3 spans 13 amino acids. The CDR3 loop reads CSVAHSDNSPLHF. For the CDR3, the DNA is TGCAGCGTTGCTCACTCGGATAATTCACCCCTCCACTTT.

The CDR3: CSARGHRETQYF. The CDR3 nucleotides are TGCAGTGCTAGAGGCCACCGAGAGACCCAGTACTTC. The chain recombines TRBV20-1 with TRBJ2-5; D not certain. CDR1 is DFQATT, CDR2 SNEGSKA, per germline (reference sequence). The CDR3 has 12 residues. Trimming shortened V by 1 base and J by 4 bases, and 7 bases separated the two germline ends.

This clonotype was counted only a few times. V usage is TRBV3-1 and J usage is TRBJ2-1; no reliable D call. Matching the DNA end better, TRBJ2-7 makes the J call doubtful. The CDR3 has 15 residues. The germline gives CDR1 LGHDT, CDR2 YNNKEL (reference sequence). CDR3 sequence: CASSPDGSSYNEQYF. The DNA for the CDR3 is TGTGCCAGCAGCCCGGACGGCAGCTCCTACAATGAGCAGTACTTC.

The chain recombines TRBV6-1 with TRBJ2-2; 10 nucleotides match TRBD2. The CDR3 length is 14 residues. Germline CDR1 MNHNS, CDR2 SASEGT. V trimming: 8 bases; J trimming: 5 bases; junction bases outside the gene matches: 5. The DNA for the CDR3 is TGTGCCAGCGAACTAGCGGGGACAACCGGGGAGCTGTTTTTT. It specifies CASELAGTTGELFF.

The chain combines TRBV6-6 with TRBJ2-3, with 14 bases fitting TRBD2. In germline, CDR1 is MNHNY, CDR2 SVGAGI (reference sequence). CDR3 size: 16 residues. J lost 5 bases, V lost 2 bases, and 3 bases had no gene match. The CDR3, as DNA: TGTGCCAGCAGTTACGGGACTAGCGGGGGAGGAGATACGCAGTATTTT. This sequence encodes CASSYGTSGGGDTQYF.

To note about this clonotype: Being one base from a much bigger clone, this may be a read error. V usage is TRBV14 and J usage is TRBJ2-3; D ambiguous. The CDR3 consists of 16 residues. Germline CDR1 and CDR2: SGHDN and FVKESK. DNA of the CDR3: TGTGCCGGCAGCTCCCTCACCGGGTGGGCGACCGATACGCAGTATTTT. Its translation is CAGSSLTGWATDTQYF.

The J gene is TRBJ2-1, the V gene TRBV9; D ambiguous. Germline loops: CDR1 SGDLS, CDR2 YYNGEE. This CDR3 contains 13 residues. Trimming cost V 0 bases and J 6 bases, with 7 bases left between them. CDR3 loop: CASSVDEGNEQFF. The CDR3 DNA sequence: TGTGCCAGCAGCGTAGACGAAGGCAATGAGCAGTTCTTC.

V gene TRBV20-1 combines with J gene TRBJ2-7, with TRBD2 identical over 9 bases. CDR1 and CDR2 (germline): DFQATT, SNEGSKA (reference sequence). The V and J ends lost 3 bases and 2 bases, in that order; junction bases with no gene match: 8. The CDR3 spans 15 residues. CDR3 protein: CSASAGTSTAYEQYF. The CDR3 coding sequence is TGCAGTGCTAGTGCGGGGACTAGCACAGCCTACGAGCAGTACTTC.

This clonotype was counted between two and nine times. The V and J genes are TRBV20-1 and TRBJ2-1; 7 bases match TRBD2. This CDR3 is 14 amino acids long. CDR1 is DFQATT, CDR2 SNEGSKA, per germline (reference sequence). V was pared by 2 bases and J by 0 bases, with 1 base of the junction left unmatched. CDR3 coding DNA: TGCAGTGCTAGATGGGGGGGCTCCTACAATGAGCAGTTCTTC. It encodes CSARWGGSYNEQFF.

The chain joins TRBV6-6 to TRBJ2-5; 10 nucleotides match TRBD1. The CDR3 runs to 14 residues. CDR1 and CDR2 (germline): MNHNY, SVGAGI (reference sequence). Germline trimming cut 5 bases from V and 11 bases from J; bases unmatched to any gene: 11. Written as DNA, the CDR3 is TGTGCCAGCAGTACAACGACAGGGGGCAATGAGCAGTACTTC. Residues: CASSTTTGGNEQYF.

This clonotype has a handful of counts. The chain uses TRBV5-1 and TRBJ2-5; D remains ambiguous. There are 15 residues in the CDR3. Germline V CDR1 and CDR2: SGHRS, YFSETQ. The V and J ends lost 5 bases and 0 bases respectively, with 14 bases between them. Here the CDR3 reads CASRGGSRYQETQYF. As DNA, the CDR3 is TGCGCCAGCAGGGGCGGCAGTAGGTACCAAGAGACCCAGTACTTC.

The chain couples TRBV7-8 to TRBJ1-4, with 9 nucleotides matching TRBD1. Per germline, CDR1 SGHVS and CDR2 FQNEAQ. Trimming took 4 bases from V and 6 from J; bases not matched to a gene: 15. This CDR3 region has 18 residues. The CDR3 region is CASSSYRDRVSLDEKLFF. For the CDR3, the DNA is TGTGCCAGCAGCTCATACCGGGACAGGGTCTCCTTGGATGAAAAACTGTTTTTT.